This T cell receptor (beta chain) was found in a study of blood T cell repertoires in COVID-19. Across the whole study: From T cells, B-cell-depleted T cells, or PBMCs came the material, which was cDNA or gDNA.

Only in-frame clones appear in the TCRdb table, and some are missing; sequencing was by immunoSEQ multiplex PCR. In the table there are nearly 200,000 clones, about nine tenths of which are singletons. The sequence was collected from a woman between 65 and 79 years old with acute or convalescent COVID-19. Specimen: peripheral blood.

The CDR3: CASSLGSGLNQPQHF. The CDR3 DNA reads TGTGCCAGCAGCTTAGGGTCAGGGCTCAATCAGCCCCAGCATTTT. J is TRBJ1-5 and V is TRBV7-2, with D perhaps TRBD1 (5 bases). The CDR3 has 15 amino acids. V was shortened by 1 base and J by 3 bases, with 10 bases between the two germline ends. CDR1 SGHTA and CDR2 FQGNSA come from the germline V gene.